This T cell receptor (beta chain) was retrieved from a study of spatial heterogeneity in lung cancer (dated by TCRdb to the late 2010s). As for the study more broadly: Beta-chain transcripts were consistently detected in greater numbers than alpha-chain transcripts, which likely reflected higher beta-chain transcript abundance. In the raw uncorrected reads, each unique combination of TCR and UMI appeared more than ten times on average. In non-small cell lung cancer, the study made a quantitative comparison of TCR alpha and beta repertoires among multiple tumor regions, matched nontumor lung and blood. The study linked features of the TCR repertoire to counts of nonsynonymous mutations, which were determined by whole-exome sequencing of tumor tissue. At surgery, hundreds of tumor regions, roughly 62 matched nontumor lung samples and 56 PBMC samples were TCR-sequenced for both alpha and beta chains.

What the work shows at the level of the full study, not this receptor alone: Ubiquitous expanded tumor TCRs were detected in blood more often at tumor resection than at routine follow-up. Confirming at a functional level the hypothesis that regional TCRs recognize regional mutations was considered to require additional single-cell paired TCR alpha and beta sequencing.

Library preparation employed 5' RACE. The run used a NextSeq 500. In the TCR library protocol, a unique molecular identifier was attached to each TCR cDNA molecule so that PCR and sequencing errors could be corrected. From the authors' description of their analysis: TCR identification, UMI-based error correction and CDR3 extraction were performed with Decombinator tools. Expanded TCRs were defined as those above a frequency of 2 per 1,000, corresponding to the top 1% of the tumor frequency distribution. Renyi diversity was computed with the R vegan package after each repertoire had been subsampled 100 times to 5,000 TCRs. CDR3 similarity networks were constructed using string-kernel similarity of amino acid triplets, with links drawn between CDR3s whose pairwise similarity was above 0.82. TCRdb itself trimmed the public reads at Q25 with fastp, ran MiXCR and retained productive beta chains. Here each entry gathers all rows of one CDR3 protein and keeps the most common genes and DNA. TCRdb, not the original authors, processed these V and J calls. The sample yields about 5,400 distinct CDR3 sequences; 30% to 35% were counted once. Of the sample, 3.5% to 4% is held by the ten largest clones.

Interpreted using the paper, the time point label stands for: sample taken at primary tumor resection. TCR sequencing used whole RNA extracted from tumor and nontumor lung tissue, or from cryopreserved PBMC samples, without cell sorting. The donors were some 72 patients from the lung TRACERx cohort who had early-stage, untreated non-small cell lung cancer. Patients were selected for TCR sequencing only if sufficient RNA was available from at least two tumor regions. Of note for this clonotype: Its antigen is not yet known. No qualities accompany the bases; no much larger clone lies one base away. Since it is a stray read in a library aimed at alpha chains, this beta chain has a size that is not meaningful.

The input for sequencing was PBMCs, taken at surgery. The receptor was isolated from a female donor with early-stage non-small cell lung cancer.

The DNA sequence is as follows: TGTGCCAGCAGCTTAGTAGTCGCTGAAGCTTTCTTT. This gives the protein CASSLVVAEAFF. This chain joins TRBV11-2 to TRBJ1-1, with no confident D gene call. The germline V gene specifies SGHAT as CDR1 and FQNNGV as CDR2. V loses 1 base of germline sequence and J loses 6 bases, and the interval between the two ends is 6 bases. From its cysteine to its phenylalanine, the CDR3 spans 12 amino acids. Kept here is only the CDR3 DNA, which spans 36 bases and is read in frame from base 1.